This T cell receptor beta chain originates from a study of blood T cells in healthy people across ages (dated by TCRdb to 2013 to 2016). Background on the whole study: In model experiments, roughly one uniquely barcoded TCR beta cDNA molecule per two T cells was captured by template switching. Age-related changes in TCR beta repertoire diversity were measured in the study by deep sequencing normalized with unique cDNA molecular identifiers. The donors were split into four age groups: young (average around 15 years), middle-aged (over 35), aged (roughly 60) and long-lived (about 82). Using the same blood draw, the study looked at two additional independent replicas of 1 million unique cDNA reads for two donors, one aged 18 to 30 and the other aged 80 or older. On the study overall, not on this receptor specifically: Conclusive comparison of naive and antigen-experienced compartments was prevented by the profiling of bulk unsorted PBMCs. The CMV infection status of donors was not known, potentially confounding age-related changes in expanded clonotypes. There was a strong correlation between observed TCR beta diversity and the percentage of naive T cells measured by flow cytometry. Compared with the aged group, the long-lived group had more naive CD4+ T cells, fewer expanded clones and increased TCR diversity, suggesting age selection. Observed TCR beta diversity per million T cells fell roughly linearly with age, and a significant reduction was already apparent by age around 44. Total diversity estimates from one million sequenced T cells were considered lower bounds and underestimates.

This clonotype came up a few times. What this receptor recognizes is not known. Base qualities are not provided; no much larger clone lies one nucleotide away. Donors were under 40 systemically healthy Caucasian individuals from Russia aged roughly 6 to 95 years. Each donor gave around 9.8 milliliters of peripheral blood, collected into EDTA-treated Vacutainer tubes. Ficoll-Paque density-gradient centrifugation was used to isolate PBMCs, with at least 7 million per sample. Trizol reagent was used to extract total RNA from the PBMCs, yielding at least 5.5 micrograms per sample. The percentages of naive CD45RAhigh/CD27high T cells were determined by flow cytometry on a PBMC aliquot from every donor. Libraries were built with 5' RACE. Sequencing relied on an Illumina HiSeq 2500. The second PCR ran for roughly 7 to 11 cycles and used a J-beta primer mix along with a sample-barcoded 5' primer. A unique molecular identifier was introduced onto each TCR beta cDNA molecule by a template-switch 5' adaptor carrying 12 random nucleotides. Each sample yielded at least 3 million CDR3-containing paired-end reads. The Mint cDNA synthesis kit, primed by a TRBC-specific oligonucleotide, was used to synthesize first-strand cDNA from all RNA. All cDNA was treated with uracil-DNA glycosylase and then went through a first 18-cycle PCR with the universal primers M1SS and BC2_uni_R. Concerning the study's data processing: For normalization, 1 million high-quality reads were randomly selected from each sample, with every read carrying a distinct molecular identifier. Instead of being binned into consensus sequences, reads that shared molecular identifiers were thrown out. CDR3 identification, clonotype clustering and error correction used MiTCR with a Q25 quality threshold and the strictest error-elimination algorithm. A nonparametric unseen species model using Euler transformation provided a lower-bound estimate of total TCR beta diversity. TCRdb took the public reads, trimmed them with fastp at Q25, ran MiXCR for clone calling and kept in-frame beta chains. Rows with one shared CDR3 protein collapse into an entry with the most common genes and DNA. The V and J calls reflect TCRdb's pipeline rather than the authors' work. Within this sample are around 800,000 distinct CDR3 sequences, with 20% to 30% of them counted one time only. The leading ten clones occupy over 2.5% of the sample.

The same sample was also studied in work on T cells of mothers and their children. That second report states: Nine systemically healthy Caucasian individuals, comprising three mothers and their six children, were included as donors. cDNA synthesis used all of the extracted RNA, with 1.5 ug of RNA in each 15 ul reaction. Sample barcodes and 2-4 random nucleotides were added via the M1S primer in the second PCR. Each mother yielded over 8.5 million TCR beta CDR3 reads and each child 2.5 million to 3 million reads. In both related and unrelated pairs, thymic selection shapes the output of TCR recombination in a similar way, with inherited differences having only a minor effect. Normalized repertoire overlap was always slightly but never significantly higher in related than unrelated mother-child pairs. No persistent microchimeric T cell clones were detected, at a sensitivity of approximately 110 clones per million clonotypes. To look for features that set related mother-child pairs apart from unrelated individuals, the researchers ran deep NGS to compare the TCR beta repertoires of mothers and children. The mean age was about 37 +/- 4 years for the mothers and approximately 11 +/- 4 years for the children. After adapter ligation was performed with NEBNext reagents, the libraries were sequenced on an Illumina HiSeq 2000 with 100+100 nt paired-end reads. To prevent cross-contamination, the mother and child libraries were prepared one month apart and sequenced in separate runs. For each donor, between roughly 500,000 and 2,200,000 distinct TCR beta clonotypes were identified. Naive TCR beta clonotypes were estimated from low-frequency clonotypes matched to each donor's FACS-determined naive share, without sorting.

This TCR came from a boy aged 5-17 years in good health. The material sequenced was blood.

The CDR3 reads as follows: CASSELGRDNSGANVLTF. The bases read TGTGCCAGCAGTGAATTGGGCAGAGATAACTCTGGGGCCAACGTCCTGACTTTC. The rearrangement combines TRBV25-1 with TRBJ2-6; a confident D gene designation cannot be given. The germline V gene specifies MGHDK as CDR1 and SYGVNS as CDR2. The germline ends are 13 bases apart after V is trimmed by 1 base and J by 0 bases. The CDR3 holds 18 amino acids from the cysteine to the phenylalanine. Only CDR3 DNA is held: 54 bases, read in frame from base 1.